Detailed here is one T cell receptor (beta chain). Its antigen is unidentified. The CDR3 loop spans 14 amino acids. J lost 0 bases, V lost 6 bases, and 3 bases had no gene match. Germline V gene lookup returns CDR1 DFQATT and CDR2 SNEGSKA (reference sequence). The data stem from a study of blood T cells in healthy people across ages. The sample providers were healthy Caucasian people from Russia, aged about 6 to 90. There were at least 5 micrograms of total RNA extracted from every sample. Points from the study as a whole: Strong correlation linked observed beta diversity and percent naive T cells.

Combining a sample-barcoded 5' primer with a J-beta primer mix, a second PCR ran for roughly 6 to 11 cycles. TCRdb ran MiXCR on the 5' RACE reads and lists one entry per CDR3 protein. The sample lists about 1.1 million distinct CDR3 sequences, 30% to 40% seen once, with about an eighth in the top ten. The source material was blood. The chain links TRBV20-1 to TRBJ2-1, with TRBD1 matching 9 bases. This receptor was identified in a man aged 18 to 29 in good health. Written as DNA, the CDR3 is TGCAGTGCCGGGACAGGGTTCTCCTACAATGAGCAGTTCTTC. Translated, it gives CSAGTGFSYNEQFF.